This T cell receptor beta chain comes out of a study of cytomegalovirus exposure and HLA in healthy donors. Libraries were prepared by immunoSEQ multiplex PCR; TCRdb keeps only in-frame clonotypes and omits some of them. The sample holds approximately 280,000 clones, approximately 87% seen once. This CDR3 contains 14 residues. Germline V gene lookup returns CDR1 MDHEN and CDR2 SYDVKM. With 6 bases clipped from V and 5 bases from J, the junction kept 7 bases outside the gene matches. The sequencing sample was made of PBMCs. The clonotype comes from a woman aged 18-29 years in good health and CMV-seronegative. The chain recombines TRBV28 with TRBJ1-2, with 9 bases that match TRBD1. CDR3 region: CASSRSGTGYGYTF. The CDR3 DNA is TGTGCCAGCAGCCGAAGTGGGACAGGGTATGGCTACACCTTC.